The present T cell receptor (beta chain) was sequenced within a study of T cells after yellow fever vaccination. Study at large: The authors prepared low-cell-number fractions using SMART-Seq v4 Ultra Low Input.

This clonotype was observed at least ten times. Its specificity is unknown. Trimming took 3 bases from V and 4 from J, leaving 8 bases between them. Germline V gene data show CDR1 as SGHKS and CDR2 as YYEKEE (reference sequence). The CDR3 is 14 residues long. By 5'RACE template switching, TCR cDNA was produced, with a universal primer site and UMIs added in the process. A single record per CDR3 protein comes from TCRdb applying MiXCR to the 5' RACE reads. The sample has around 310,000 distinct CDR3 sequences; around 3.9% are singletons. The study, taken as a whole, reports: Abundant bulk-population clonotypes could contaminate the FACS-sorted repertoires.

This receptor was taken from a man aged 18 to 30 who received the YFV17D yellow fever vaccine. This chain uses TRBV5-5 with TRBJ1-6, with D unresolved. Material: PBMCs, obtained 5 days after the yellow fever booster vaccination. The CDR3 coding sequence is TGTGCCAGCAGCTCGGGAGGTTATAATTCACCCCTCCACTTT. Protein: CASSSGGYNSPLHF.